This record covers a single T cell receptor (beta chain). Its antigen has not been determined. Base-call qualities are not available, and no considerably larger clone is one nucleotide away. Deletion took 0 bases off V and 4 bases off J, with a span of 12 bases between the germline ends. Looking up the germline V gene yields CDR1 SGDLS and CDR2 YYNGEE. The CDR3 numbers 15 residues from cysteine through phenylalanine. Solely the CDR3 DNA is kept, with 45 bases framed from the first base. The sample comes from a study of T-cell reconstitution after alpha-beta-depleted transplantation in children (dated by TCRdb to 2015 to 2016). Background for the entire study: Using TCR repertoire profiling, the study followed T-cell immune reconstitution in a quantitative way in children after TCRalphabeta/CD19-depleted allogeneic hematopoietic cell transplantation.

Library generation was performed with PCR. TCRdb shows the sequencer as Illumina HiSeq 2500. TCR libraries were prepared with molecular barcoding, using unique molecular identifiers to normalize TCRbeta repertoire quantification. TCRdb redid the processing of the public reads, applying fastp at Q25 and MiXCR, and retained in-frame beta chains. Merged by CDR3 protein, the rows form single entries marked with the most common genes and DNA. This sample lists about 540,000 distinct CDR3 sequences; 15% to 20% were detected once. The leading ten clones occupy around 3.3% of the sample. The source is a human donor who donated a stem cell graft to a child with acute lymphoblastic leukemia. Sequencing was performed on PBMCs from the stem cell graft donor, taken from the stem cell graft. The sequence joins TRBV9 to TRBJ2-3; no D gene is confidently identified. The DNA sequence reads TGTGCCAGCAGCGTAGAGGGTCACTCTTCAGATACGCAGTATTTT. It codes for CASSVEGHSSDTQYF.